Listed here are 15 T cell receptor beta chains from one sample, sequenced in a study of OX40 agonist ivuxolimab in advanced cancers. Libraries were prepared by immunoSEQ multiplex PCR; TCRdb keeps only in-frame clonotypes and omits some of them. The repertoire holds around 90,000 clones, with 80% to 95% as singletons. Specimen: CD4+ or CD8+ T cells sorted from blood, collected in a trial of the OX40 agonist ivuxolimab. The receptors stem from an adult with an advanced solid tumor such as melanoma, head and neck, liver or kidney cancer.

The chain uses TRBV11-3 and TRBJ2-3, with D possibly being TRBD2 (6 bases). The germline CDR1 and CDR2 sequences are SGHNT and YENEEA. Trimming stripped 7 bases from V and 2 bases from J, with 13 bases between. This CDR3 has 14 residues. Here the CDR3 reads CASTAASATDTQYF. The CDR3 nucleotides read TGTGCCAGCACCGCAGCTAGCGCCACAGATACGCAGTATTTT.

This clone was picked up a small number of times. This chain links TRBV19 with TRBJ1-1; D gene unclear. Trimming took off 5 bases at V and 4 bases at J, with 11 bases between the two ends. Germline-derived CDR1 and CDR2 are LNHDA and SQIVND (reference sequence). The CDR3 extends over 13 amino acids. CDR3 in DNA: TGTGCCAGTAGTGCGACACGAGGCACTGAAGCTTTCTTT. The encoded protein is CASSATRGTEAFF.

In regard to this clone: One end of the junction is discordant with germline, which a read error may explain. The rearrangement links TRBV11-3 to TRBJ2-3; TRBD2 agrees at 9 bases. The CDR3 has 17 residues. Germline CDR1 reads SGHNT; CDR2 reads YENEEA. The CDR3 reads CASSLASGVSSTDAQYF. CDR3 nucleotide sequence: TGTGCCAGCAGCTTAGCTAGCGGGGTCTCTAGCACAGATGCGCAGTATTTT.

The CDR3 sequence is CASSYSWLAGIYEQYF. CDR3 DNA sequence: TGTGCCAGCAGTTACTCCTGGTTAGCGGGCATCTACGAGCAGTACTTC. The chain uses TRBV6-5 and TRBJ2-7; 7 nucleotides agree with TRBD2. Germline CDR1 MNHEY, CDR2 SVGAGI. J was trimmed by 3 bases and V by 0 bases; bases with no gene match: 8. The CDR3 runs to 16 residues.

This clone has just a few counts. This rearrangement joins TRBV11-2 to TRBJ2-5; D gene unclear. There are 14 residues in the CDR3. The germline CDR1 and CDR2 sequences are SGHAT and FQNNGV. Trimming stripped 1 base from V and 5 bases from J, with 11 bases between. In DNA, the CDR3 is TGTGCCAGCAGCTTAGTTCTGGGCCTCGAGACCCAGTACTTC. It translates to CASSLVLGLETQYF.

The chain couples TRBV5-4 to TRBJ2-7, with D perhaps TRBD2 (6 bases). Between the trimmed V and J ends, which lost 0 bases and 3 bases, there was a span of 13 bases. The CDR3 covers 15 residues. The germline V gene encodes CDR1 SGHNT and CDR2 YYREEE (reference sequence). CDR3 nucleotides: TGTGCCAGCAGCTTGGCCTCGGGACTCCACTACGAGCAGTACTTC. It is translated as CASSLASGLHYEQYF.

V gene TRBV23-1 combines with J gene TRBJ2-7; either TRBD1 or TRBD2 may fit D (5 bases each). Being an ORF, TRBV23-1 has a function that is uncertain. The CDR3 loop spans 12 amino acids. Trimming took 2 bases from V and 6 from J, leaving 8 bases between them. Here the CDR3 reads CASSQGGREQYF. CDR3 in DNA: TGCGCCAGCAGTCAAGGGGGACGCGAGCAGTACTTC.

The genes are TRBV9 and TRBJ2-2, with D hard to call. The CDR3 has 15 amino acids. The germline V gene has CDR1 SGDLS and CDR2 YYNGEE. Deletions cut 4 bases from V and 4 bases from J, with 14 bases between. CDR3 protein: CASSMGPPGTGELFF. CDR3 nucleotide sequence: TGTGCCAGCAGCATGGGTCCTCCTGGCACCGGGGAGCTGTTTTTT.

The V call is TRBV6-6, the J call TRBJ1-2; D unclear. The V and J ends lost 6 bases and 6 bases respectively, with 5 bases between them. The CDR3 runs 10 residues. CDR1 and CDR2 from the germline V gene are MNHNY and SVGAGI (reference sequence). As DNA, the CDR3 is TGTGCCAGCAGGGGAGATGGCTACACCTTC. Translated: CASRGDGYTF.

This clone appeared once. The CDR3 protein is CASSPRDTYPGNTIYF. The CDR3 DNA sequence: TGTGCCAGCAGCCCCCGGGACACCTACCCTGGAAACACCATATATTTT. The chain carries TRBV9 and TRBJ1-3; a possible D gene is TRBD1 (6 bases). V lost 4 bases and J lost 2, with 16 bases in between. This CDR3 has 16 residues. Germline assignment: CDR1 SGDLS and CDR2 YYNGEE. Based on the CDR3 plus reference TRBV9 and TRBJ1-3, the full variable domain is DSGVTQTPKHLITATGQRVTLRCSPRSGDLSVYWYQQSLDQGLQFLIQYYNGEERAKGNILERFSAQQFPDLHSELNLSSLELGDSALYFCASSPRDTYPGNTIYFGEGSWLTVV.

This clone was seen a single time. The J gene is TRBJ2-5, the V gene TRBV7-3; 7 nucleotides match TRBD2. The germline V gene encodes CDR1 SGHTA and CDR2 FQGTGA. The CDR3 extends over 16 amino acids. V shed 4 bases and J 5 bases; nucleotides not matched to a gene: 13. The CDR3 DNA follows: TGTGCCAGCAGCTCCGGTAGAGTAGCGGGTCAGGAGACCCAGTACTTC. It specifies CASSSGRVAGQETQYF.

The chain has TRBV7-2 and TRBJ2-3; D unclear. Trimming pared 5 bases from V and 6 bases from J, leaving 12 bases between. The germline gives CDR1 SGHTA, CDR2 FQGNSA. The CDR3 is 13 residues long. The CDR3 protein is CASSRPYSDTQYF. The CDR3 nucleotides read TGTGCCAGCAGCCGACCGTATTCGGATACGCAGTATTTT.

The chain links TRBV29-1 to TRBJ1-1; D is undetermined. The V end lost 3 bases, the J end lost 5 bases, and 13 bases lay between the germline ends. Looked up from germline, CDR1 is SQVTM and CDR2 is ANQGSEA. The CDR3 length is 13 residues. For the CDR3, the DNA is TGCAGCGTTGATACGGGAAAAGGTACTGAAGCTTTCTTT. Residues: CSVDTGKGTEAFF. Based on the CDR3 plus reference TRBV29-1 and TRBJ1-1, the full variable domain is SAVISQKPSRDICQRGTSLTIQCQVDSQVTMMFWYRQQPGQSLTLIATANQGSEATYESGFVIDKFPISRPNLTFSTLTVSNMSPEDSSIYLCSVDTGKGTEAFFGQGTRLTVV.

The rearrangement uses TRBV7-3 and TRBJ2-7; D remains unclear. Germline-derived CDR1 and CDR2 are SGHTA and FQGTGA. This CDR3 contains 15 residues. The V end lost 3 bases, the J end lost 0 bases, and 12 bases lay between the germline ends. The CDR3 coding sequence is TGTGCCAGCAGCTTTCTGGGTCGGAGCTCCTACGAGCAGTACTTC. Protein: CASSFLGRSSYEQYF.

V and J are TRBV7-9 and TRBJ1-2; TRBD1 is a possible D gene (5 bases). V gave up 5 bases and J gave up 7 bases, with 20 bases separating them. CDR3 size: 15 residues. From germline, CDR1 is SEHNR and CDR2 FQNEAQ (reference sequence). Here the CDR3 DNA reads TGTGCCAGCAGCATTGGGGGGTCCGGGACTTTTGGCTACACCTTC. This encodes CASSIGGSGTFGYTF.